The 19 T cell receptor beta chains below come from one sample, sequenced in a study of OX40 agonist ivuxolimab in advanced cancers. Method: immunoSEQ multiplex PCR; TCRdb's copy keeps in-frame clones and lacks some. There are about 74,000 clones in the sample; more than 70% occur only once, and approximately 2.1% lies in the top ten. Sample: CD4+ or CD8+ T cells sorted from blood, taken in a trial of the OX40 agonist ivuxolimab. The source is an adult with an advanced solid tumor such as melanoma, head and neck, liver or kidney cancer.

This sequence joins TRBV6-5 and TRBJ1-2, with TRBD1 as a possible D gene (5 bases). Trimming cost V 0 bases and J 4 bases, with 12 bases left between them. The CDR3 has 15 residues. Germline V gives CDR1 MNHEY, CDR2 SVGAGI. The CDR3 sequence: CASSYSGRAGYGYTF. In DNA, the CDR3 is TGTGCCAGCAGTTACTCGGGCAGGGCAGGCTATGGCTACACCTTC.

This sequence joins TRBV11-2 and TRBJ1-1, with D uncertain. Looked up from germline, CDR1 is SGHAT and CDR2 is FQNNGV. Between the trimmed V and J ends, which lost 0 bases and 11 bases, there was a span of 19 bases. CDR3 length equals 15 residues. The CDR3 DNA is TGTGCCAGCAGCTTAGATCTGGTTTTGCCTCAAGGGGCTTTCTTT. This translates into CASSLDLVLPQGAFF.

The V call is TRBV7-9, the J call TRBJ2-1; 8 bases line up with TRBD1. The CDR3 length is 16 residues. J lost 7 bases, V lost 6 bases, and 14 bases had no gene match. Germline lookup yields CDR1 SEHNR and CDR2 FQNEAQ (reference sequence). CDR3 nucleotides: TGTGCCAGCAGATCAGGACAGGGAGAAGGGGGAAATGAGCAGTTCTTC. Its protein product is CASRSGQGEGGNEQFF.

The V and J genes are TRBV19 and TRBJ2-5, with 10 bases lining up with TRBD1. The CDR3 spans 14 residues. In germline, CDR1 is LNHDA, CDR2 SQIVND (reference sequence). Trimming at V came to 5 bases and at J to 2 bases, leaving 2 bases not matched to a gene. The CDR3 DNA follows: TGTGCCAGTAGTCTGGGACAGGGGCAAGAGACCCAGTACTTC. It codes for CASSLGQGQETQYF.

The chain joins TRBV9 to TRBJ1-4; D is unclear. Germline lookup yields CDR1 SGDLS and CDR2 YYNGEE. The length of the CDR3 is 15 residues. V was trimmed by 4 bases and J by 6 bases, leaving 16 bases between them. CDR3: CASSSRGRGDEKLFF. The CDR3 DNA reads TGTGCCAGCAGCTCTCGGGGAAGAGGAGATGAAAAACTGTTTTTT.

This clone appeared many times. V gene TRBV27 combines with J gene TRBJ1-2; D possibly corresponds to TRBD1 (5 bases). The CDR3 contains 14 residues. Trimming left V 6 bases short and J 0 bases short, with 11 bases between. CDR1 is MNHEY, CDR2 SMNVEV, per germline (reference sequence). The chain's CDR3 is CASRRAGTNYGYTF. CDR3 DNA sequence: TGTGCCAGCAGGAGGGCAGGGACTAACTATGGCTACACCTTC.

This clone was counted only a few times. The CDR3 DNA sequence: TGTGCCAGCAGCTTTAACACCCGGGACAGGGCCCAAGAGACCCAGTACTTC. Translation gives CASSFNTRDRAQETQYF. This chain connects TRBV5-5 to TRBJ2-5, with TRBD1 identical over 9 bases. The CDR3 has 17 residues. Germline values: CDR1 SGHKS, CDR2 YYEKEE (reference sequence). Trimming at V came to 2 bases and at J to 1 base, leaving 9 bases not matched to a gene.

The chain has TRBV2 and TRBJ1-6; no reliable D call. This CDR3 region has 17 residues. CDR1 and CDR2 (germline): SNHLY, FYNNEI. V lost 3 bases, J lost 7 bases, and 19 bases lay in between. CDR3 DNA: TGTGCCAGCAGTGATCCGGGCAGTCGAAGTCTCAATTCACCCCTCCACTTT. Its protein product is CASSDPGSRSLNSPLHF.

The V call is TRBV18, the J call TRBJ1-3, with D possibly TRBD1 on 5 matching bases. CDR1 and CDR2 from the germline V gene are KGHSH and LQKENI. The CDR3 totals 14 residues. The V and J ends lost 7 bases and 0 bases respectively, with 10 bases between them. CDR3 in amino acids: CASLPDISGNTIYF. The CDR3 coding sequence is TGTGCCAGCTTACCGGACATCTCTGGAAACACCATATATTTT. The full variable domain, rest sourced from reference TRBV18 and TRBJ1-3, is NAGVMQNPRHLVRRRGQEARLRCSPMKGHSHVYWYRQLPEEGLKFMVYLQKENIIDESGMPKERFSAEFPKEGPSILRIQQVVRGDSAAYFCASLPDISGNTIYFGEGSWLTVV.

The rearrangement joins TRBV7-3 to TRBJ1-2; D may be TRBD1 (6 bases). V was shortened by 5 bases and J by 7 bases, with 17 bases between the two germline ends. Germline loops: CDR1 SGHTA, CDR2 FQGTGA. The CDR3 contains 14 residues. The CDR3 region is CASSPPGGLGGYTF. The CDR3 DNA reads as TGTGCCAGCAGCCCTCCTGGGGGCTTGGGTGGCTACACCTTC.

The CDR3 spells CASSRGELNTEAFF. The CDR3 bases are TGTGCCAGCAGTCGAGGAGAACTGAACACTGAAGCTTTCTTT. The chain carries TRBV6-6 and TRBJ1-1; no firm D call. The ends were cut back, 5 bases at V and 0 bases at J, with 10 bases in the middle. CDR1 and CDR2 from the germline V gene are MNHNY and SVGAGI (reference sequence). This CDR3 region has 14 residues.

The CDR3 spells CASTKSWAGSSADTQYF. CDR3 coding DNA: TGTGCCAGCACCAAATCATGGGCGGGGTCCAGCGCAGATACGCAGTATTTT. The V gene is TRBV7-2, the J gene TRBJ2-3, with a weak D call TRBD2 (6 bases). Trimming took 7 bases from V and 4 from J, leaving 24 bases between them. This CDR3 is built from 17 residues. Per the germline V gene, CDR1 is SGHTA and CDR2 is FQGNSA.

The rearrangement joins TRBV6-1 to TRBJ2-7; 7 nucleotides align to TRBD1. Looked up from germline, CDR1 is MNHNS and CDR2 is SASEGT. V lost 8 bases, J lost 3 bases, and 4 bases stayed unmatched. The CDR3 has 12 amino acids. CDR3 nucleotide sequence: TGTGCCAGCGGGGACAGCCTCTACGAGCAGTACTTC. It yields the protein CASGDSLYEQYF.

The chain joins TRBV2 to TRBJ1-4, with D tentatively TRBD1 (5 bases). V gave up 6 bases and J gave up 4 bases, with 15 bases separating them. CDR1 is SNHLY, CDR2 FYNNEI, per germline. This CDR3 is built from 15 residues. The CDR3 coding sequence is TGTGCCAGCAGGGCAAGACCAGGGAATAATGAAAAACTGTTTTTT. This sequence encodes CASRARPGNNEKLFF.

V gene TRBV6-5 combines with J gene TRBJ1-2; D gene unclear. There are 15 residues in the CDR3. V lost 0 bases to trimming and J lost 0 bases, with 8 bases between them. Germline V gene sequence: CDR1 MNHEY, CDR2 SVGAGI. The CDR3 DNA follows: TGTGCCAGCAGTTACTCGGTCCTGACTAACTATGGCTACACCTTC. As protein: CASSYSVLTNYGYTF.

The chain is built from TRBV5-1 and TRBJ2-5; TRBD2 is a possible D gene (5 bases). V was cut by 2 bases and J by 4 bases, with 18 bases left in between. In germline, CDR1 is SGHRS, CDR2 YFSETQ. The CDR3 covers 16 residues. The CDR3 protein is CASSFRAGSGGETQYF. In DNA, the CDR3 is TGCGCCAGCAGCTTTAGGGCGGGTAGTGGCGGAGAGACCCAGTACTTC. Filled out from reference TRBV5-1 and TRBJ2-5, the complete variable domain reads KAGVTQTPRYLIKTRGQQVTLSCSPISGHRSVSWYQQTPGQGLQFLFEYFSETQRNKGNFPGRFSGRQFSNSRSEMNVSTLELGDSALYLCASSFRAGSGGETQYFGPGTRLLVL.

The chain combines TRBV5-6 with TRBJ2-5; 14 bases match TRBD2. Germline CDR1 SGHDT, CDR2 YYEEEE. This CDR3 has 17 residues. J lost 5 bases, V lost 4 bases, and 10 bases had no gene match. The DNA for the CDR3 is TGTGCCAGCAGCCTGGGACTAGCGGGGGCCAGGGGGGAGACCCAGTACTTC. Amino acids: CASSLGLAGARGETQYF.

The chain is built from TRBV7-9 and TRBJ2-5; TRBD2 aligns across 13 bases. The CDR3 runs 18 residues. Germline V gene sequence: CDR1 SEHNR, CDR2 FQNEAQ (reference sequence). V trimming: 4 bases; J trimming: 1 base; junction bases outside the gene matches: 9. The CDR3 loop is CASSSGTSGIGFQETQYF. Written as DNA, the CDR3 is TGTGCCAGCAGCTCCGGGACTAGCGGGATAGGGTTCCAAGAGACCCAGTACTTC.

This chain connects TRBV5-1 to TRBJ2-3; 8 bases are shared with TRBD1. CDR3 length equals 15 residues. Germline V lookup: CDR1 SGHRS, CDR2 YFSETQ. V was clipped by 0 bases and J by 1 base; unmatched bases: 1. In nucleotides, the CDR3 is TGCGCCAGCAGCTTGGACAGGGGGGGCACAGATACGCAGTATTTT. It encodes CASSLDRGGTDTQYF.